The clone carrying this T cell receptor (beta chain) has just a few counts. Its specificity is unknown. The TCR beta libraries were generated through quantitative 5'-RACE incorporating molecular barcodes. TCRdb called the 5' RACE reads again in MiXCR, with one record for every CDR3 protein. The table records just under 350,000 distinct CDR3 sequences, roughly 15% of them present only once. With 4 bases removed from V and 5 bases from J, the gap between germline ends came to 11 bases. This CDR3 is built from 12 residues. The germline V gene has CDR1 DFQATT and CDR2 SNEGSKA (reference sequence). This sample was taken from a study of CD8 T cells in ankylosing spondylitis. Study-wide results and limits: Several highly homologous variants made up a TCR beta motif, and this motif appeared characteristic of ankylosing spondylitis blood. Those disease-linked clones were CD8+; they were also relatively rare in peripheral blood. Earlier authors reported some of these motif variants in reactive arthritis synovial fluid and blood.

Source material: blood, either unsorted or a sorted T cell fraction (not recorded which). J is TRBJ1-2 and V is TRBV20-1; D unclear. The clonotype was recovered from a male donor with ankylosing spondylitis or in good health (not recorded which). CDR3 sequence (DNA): TGCAGTGCTAACGGGAAACAATATGGCTACACCTTC. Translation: CSANGKQYGYTF.